The sequence of this T cell receptor beta chain was determined in a study of chemoradiotherapy in HPV16-positive cancers. Repeated repertoire sampling spanned the course of chemoradiotherapy. Per the germline V gene, CDR1 is SGDLS and CDR2 is YYNGEE. The CDR3 spans 15 residues. V trimming: 0 bases; J trimming: 11 bases; junction bases outside the gene matches: 8. Generated by immunoSEQ multiplex PCR, the TCRdb table keeps only in-frame clones and is missing some. The sample holds fewer than 30,000 clones, 90% to 95% seen once. This receptor was taken from a human donor with HPV-associated anogenital cancer. The source was blood, collected from a patient who underwent chemoradiotherapy. The chain uses TRBV9 and TRBJ2-1; 10 bases line up with TRBD2. In DNA form, the CDR3 reads TGTGCCAGCAGCGTAGAGGTAGCGGGAGGTGTTAAGCAGTTCTTC. Translated, it gives CASSVEVAGGVKQFF.